This T cell receptor beta chain was identified during a study of blood T cell repertoires in COVID-19. As for the study in general: COVID-19 samples, acute and convalescent, were from the United States, Italy and Spain. T cells, B-cell-depleted T cells, or PBMCs supplied cDNA or gDNA.

As originally analysed: It was from reference gene primer amplification that nucleated cell counts were estimated. Data came from immunoSEQ multiplex PCR; TCRdb stores just in-frame clones and leaves some out. From that table come the V and J calls and clone size; the DNA was used to work out D and trimming. The table lists 150,000 to 180,000 clones, 85% to 90% of them singletons. After removal of 4 bases from V and 5 bases from J, the junction contained 8 bases not matched to a gene. Germline-derived CDR1 and CDR2 are SGHVS and FQNEAQ. The CDR3 runs to 16 residues. This clonotype was sampled from a woman aged 40-49 years with acute or convalescent COVID-19. Sequenced: peripheral blood. V usage is TRBV7-8 and J usage is TRBJ2-7; 13 nucleotides agree with TRBD2. CDR3 bases: TGTGCCAGCAGCTGGGAGCCTGGACTAGCGGGAGACGAGCAGTACTTC. This encodes CASSWEPGLAGDEQYF.